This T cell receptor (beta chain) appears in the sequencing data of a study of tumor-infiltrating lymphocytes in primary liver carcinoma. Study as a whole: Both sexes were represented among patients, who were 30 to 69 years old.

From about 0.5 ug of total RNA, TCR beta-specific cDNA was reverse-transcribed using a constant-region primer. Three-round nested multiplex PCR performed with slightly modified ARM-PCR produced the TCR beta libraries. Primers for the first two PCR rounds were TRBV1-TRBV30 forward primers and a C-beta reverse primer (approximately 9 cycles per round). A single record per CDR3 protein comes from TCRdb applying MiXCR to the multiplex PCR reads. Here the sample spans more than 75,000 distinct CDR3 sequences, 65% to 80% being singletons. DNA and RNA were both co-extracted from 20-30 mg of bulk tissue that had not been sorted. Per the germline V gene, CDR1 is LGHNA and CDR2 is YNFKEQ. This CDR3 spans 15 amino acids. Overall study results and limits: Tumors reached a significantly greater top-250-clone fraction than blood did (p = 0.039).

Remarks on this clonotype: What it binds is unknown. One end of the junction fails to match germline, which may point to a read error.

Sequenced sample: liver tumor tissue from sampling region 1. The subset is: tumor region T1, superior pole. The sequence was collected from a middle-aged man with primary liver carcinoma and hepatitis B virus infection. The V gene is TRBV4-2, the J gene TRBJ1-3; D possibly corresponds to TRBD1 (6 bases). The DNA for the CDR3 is TGTGCCAGCAGCCAAGAGGACAGAGCTGGAGACACCGTATATTTT. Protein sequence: CASSQEDRAGDTVYF.